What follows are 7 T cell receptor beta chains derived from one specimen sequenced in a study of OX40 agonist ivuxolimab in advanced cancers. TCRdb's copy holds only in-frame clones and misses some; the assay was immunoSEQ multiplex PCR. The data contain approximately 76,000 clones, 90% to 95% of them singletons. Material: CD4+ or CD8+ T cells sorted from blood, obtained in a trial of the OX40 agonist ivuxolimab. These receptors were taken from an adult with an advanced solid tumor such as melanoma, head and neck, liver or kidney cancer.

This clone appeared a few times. As DNA, the CDR3 is TGTGCCTGGCGACCGCTTGGGGATTGGGACACTGAAGCTTTCTTT. This translates into CAWRPLGDWDTEAFF. The chain couples TRBV30 to TRBJ1-1; D not certain. V was cut by 5 bases and J by 3 bases, with 19 bases left in between. Germline assignment: CDR1 GTSNPN and CDR2 SVGIG (reference sequence). This CDR3 has 15 amino acids.

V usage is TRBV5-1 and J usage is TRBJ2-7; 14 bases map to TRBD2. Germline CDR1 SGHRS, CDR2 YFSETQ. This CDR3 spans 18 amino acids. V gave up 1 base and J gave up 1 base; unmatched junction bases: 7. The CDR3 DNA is TGCGCCAGCAGCTTGCTCGGGACTAGCGGGAGTTTTTCCTACGAGCAGTACTTC. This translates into CASSLLGTSGSFSYEQYF.

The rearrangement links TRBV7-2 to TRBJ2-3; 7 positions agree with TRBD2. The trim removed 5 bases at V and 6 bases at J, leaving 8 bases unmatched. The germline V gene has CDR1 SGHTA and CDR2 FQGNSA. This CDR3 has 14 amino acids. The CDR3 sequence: CASSPLLGGDTQYF. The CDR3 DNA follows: TGTGCCAGCAGCCCTCTGCTCGGGGGGGATACGCAGTATTTT.

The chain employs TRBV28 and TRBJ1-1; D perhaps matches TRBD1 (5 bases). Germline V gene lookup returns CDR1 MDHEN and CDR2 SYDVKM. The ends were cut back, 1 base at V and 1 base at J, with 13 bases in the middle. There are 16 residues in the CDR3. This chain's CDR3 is CASSLYSGASNTEAFF. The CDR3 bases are TGTGCCAGCAGTTTATATTCTGGGGCATCGAACACTGAAGCTTTCTTT.

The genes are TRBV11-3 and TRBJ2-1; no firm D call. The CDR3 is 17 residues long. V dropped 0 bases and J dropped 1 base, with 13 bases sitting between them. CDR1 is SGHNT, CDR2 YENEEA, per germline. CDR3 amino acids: CASSLDSSRISYNEQFF. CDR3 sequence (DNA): TGTGCCAGCAGCTTAGACAGTAGCAGGATATCCTACAATGAGCAGTTCTTC.

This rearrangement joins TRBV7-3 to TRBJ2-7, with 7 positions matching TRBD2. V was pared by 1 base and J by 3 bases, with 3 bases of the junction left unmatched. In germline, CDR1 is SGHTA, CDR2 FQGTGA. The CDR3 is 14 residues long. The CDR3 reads CASSLSGGNYEQYF. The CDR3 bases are TGTGCCAGCAGCTTAAGCGGGGGTAACTACGAGCAGTACTTC.

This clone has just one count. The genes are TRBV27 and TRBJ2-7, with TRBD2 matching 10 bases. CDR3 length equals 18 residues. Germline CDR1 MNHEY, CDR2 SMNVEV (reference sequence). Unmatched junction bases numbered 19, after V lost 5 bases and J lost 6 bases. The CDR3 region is CASSPTSGTSVTHSEQYF. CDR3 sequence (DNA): TGTGCCAGCAGTCCCACTTCCGGGACTAGCGTTACCCACTCCGAGCAGTACTTC.